This TCR beta chain was sequenced for a study of human T cells and chemical hapten exposure. In the study overall: Weekly administration of diphenylcyclopropenone to the scalp of patients continued throughout the roughly 23-week study.

TCRdb reprocessed the RACE reads with MiXCR, giving one entry per CDR3 protein. Among some 91,000 distinct CDR3 sequences, around 12% were seen once, and the ten largest hold approximately 2%. This sample's time point: patch test 1, 2 weeks after DPC sensitization. Treatment in this sample: therapeutic diphenylcyclopropenone sensitization with weekly scalp DPC. Sequencing used whole blood, obtained in connection with sensitization to the hapten diphenylcyclopropenone (DPC). The clonotype originates from a woman in her thirties or forties with alopecia areata. Some clones in this sample may be carry-over from other donors' samples.

CDR3 DNA sequence: TGTGCCAGCTCACCACGACAGGGGCTAGGAAACACTGAAGCTTTCTTT. Its translation: CASSPRQGLGNTEAFF. The J gene is TRBJ1-1, the V gene TRBV18; 8 bases are shared with TRBD1. CDR3 length equals 16 residues. Losses at the gene ends were 1 base for V and 2 bases for J; bases not matched to a gene: 6. CDR1 is KGHSH and CDR2 is LQKENI in the germline V gene.